This note documents a single T cell receptor beta chain sequence. This clone's antigen is unknown. There are no base qualities to consult, and no much larger clone falls within one base. The sample originates from a study of T cell responses to AZD1222 COVID-19 vaccine (dated by TCRdb to about 2021). As for the study more broadly: AZD1222 recipients whose second dose came at about 4 weeks and those whose second dose came at about 12 weeks were combined into one group, since spike-specific TCR depth and breadth did not differ between the two schedules. TCR sequencing covered some 240 trial participants: 200 to 220 given two doses of AZD1222 and approximately 25 given two doses of MenACWY control vaccine. Trial participants were enrolled by age into 18-55, 56-69 and 70-plus year subgroups, with roughly 160, 29 and 62 TCR-sequenced participants respectively.

V gives up 6 bases and J gives up 2 bases, and the segment between their germline ends measures 10 bases. From the cysteine up to the phenylalanine, the CDR3 has a length of 13 residues. The kept DNA is CDR3 alone, 39 bases in frame from the first base. The label giving this sample's time point can be read as: baseline before first vaccination. Vaccinee samples came from UK trials COV001 and COV002, including a single-blind randomized controlled phase 2/3 trial of AZD1222 (ChAdOx1 nCoV-19) in healthy adults. Trial participant PBMC samples were collected at day 0 and day 28 after the second dose for TCRbeta chain sequencing. Overall study outcomes, separate from this receptor: CD4 TCRs associated with the vaccine covered the entire spike protein, and the dominant responses were in regions 160-218 and 743-854. Conclusions about previously exposed vaccinees are limited, since just 6 or 7 AZD1222 recipients were seropositive for SARS-CoV-2 at baseline. After two AZD1222 doses, spike-specific TCR breadth and depth were significantly higher than at day 0 and than in MenACWY recipients. In the small 56-69-year group, the increase in depth fell short of significance, most likely because of low power. Because no day 14 peak-response samples were available, the repertoires could be characterized only after the peak T cell response. Reportedly, almost half of the unique spike-specific TCRs recognized epitopes lying outside the regions that are mutated in the B.1.351 and B.1.1.7 variants. Most participants were white British and females outnumbered males, and the authors suggested that clonal diversity may have been underestimated.

The CDR3 regions of human TCRbeta chains were analyzed by immunosequencing. The authors' analysis ran thus. Repertoire TCRs were matched against a reference library of SARS-CoV-2-specific TCRs generated with the MIRA antigen-specificity platform. Breadth was defined as the fraction of unique TCRs that were SARS-CoV-2-associated, and depth was defined as the fraction of total T cells that were SARS-CoV-2-associated. Using the MIRA data, every spike-specific TCR was mapped to the spike region that the TCR reacted to and assigned to either a CD4 or a CD8 class. Log10-transformed breadth and depth values were compared by one-way ANOVA with Sidak's multiple comparisons tests. Not all clones reach the TCRdb copy of this immuneACCESS table, which keeps in-frame sequences only. Checked studies attribute under half of the gap to unresolved V genes and leave the rest unexplained. V, J and clone size are taken as reported in that table, and D and trimming were inferred from the DNA itself. In this sample the table shows 140,000 to 150,000 clones, approximately 90% of which occur a single time. 5.2% of the sample is taken by the ten largest.

The clonotype comes from an adult in good health. The sample consisted of peripheral blood, taken on day 0 of AZD1222 vaccination. Recombination connected TRBV12-3 or TRBV12-4 to TRBJ2-5; the D match is possibly TRBD1 or TRBD2, with 6 bases aligned in each. The CDR3 amino acid sequence is: CASRGGEQETQYF. The DNA is TGTGCCAGCAGGGGGGGCGAACAAGAGACCCAGTACTTC.